This T cell receptor beta chain was recorded in a study of shared clonotypes between healthy human individuals. The overall study: Used for every donor were three CD4 naive, three CD4 memory, two CD8 naive and one CD8 memory plate. Study results and caveats: Apart from blood, nothing was sampled; tissue repertoires likely differ.

The method was immunoSEQ multiplex PCR; TCRdb's version includes in-frame clones alone and lacks a portion of them. The sample yields about 2.1 million clones, over 85% seen once. Positive CCR7 selection of CD45RO-negative cells yielded the naive CD8 cells, and terminally differentiated effector memory CD45RA+ cells were excluded. About this clone: The antigen is not known.

V was pared by 2 bases and J by 7 bases, with 21 bases between. The CDR3 is 17 residues long. Germline V lookup: CDR1 MDHEN, CDR2 SYDVKM. Sequenced input: naive CD8+ T cells from PBMCs. The receptor was derived from a man aged 18 to 29 in good health. Some clones in this sample may be carry-over from other donors' samples. The chain carries TRBV28 and TRBJ1-5; possibly TRBD1 for D (5 bases). In DNA, the CDR3 is TGTGCCAGCAGTTTACCCCATTGGGAGGGGCGTAGGCAGCCCCAGCATTTT. As protein: CASSLPHWEGRRQPQHF.